This T cell receptor (beta chain) was captured by sequencing in a study of beta chain features in type 1 diabetes. The V and J ends lost 2 bases and 7 bases, in that order; junction bases with no gene match: 9. Germline lookup yields CDR1 SEHNR and CDR2 FQNEAQ (reference sequence). This CDR3 spans 15 amino acids. The investigators reverse transcribed all of the isolated RNA, so they sequenced expressed TCRB transcripts. Clones were sequenced by immunoSEQ multiplex PCR, and TCRdb holds only the in-frame ones, with some missing. This table holds roughly 310,000 clones, about 11% found once. The chain recombines TRBV7-9 with TRBJ1-1; TRBD1 matches 8 bases. Sequencing was performed on naive CD4+ T cells from blood. The sequence derives from a woman in her twenties or thirties in good health. CDR3 nucleotide sequence: TGTGCCAGCAGCTTAAATGACGCAGGGGGCAGTGAAGCTTTCTTT. It codes for CASSLNDAGGSEAFF.